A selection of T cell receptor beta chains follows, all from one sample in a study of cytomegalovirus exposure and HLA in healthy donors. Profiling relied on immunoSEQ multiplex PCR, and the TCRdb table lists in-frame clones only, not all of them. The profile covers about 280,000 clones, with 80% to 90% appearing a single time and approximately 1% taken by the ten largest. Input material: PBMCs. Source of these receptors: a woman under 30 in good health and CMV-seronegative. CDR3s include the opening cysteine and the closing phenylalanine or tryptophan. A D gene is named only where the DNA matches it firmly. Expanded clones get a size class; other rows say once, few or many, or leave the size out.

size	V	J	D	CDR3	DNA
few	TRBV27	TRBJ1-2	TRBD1	CASSTGQGEGYTF	TGTGCCAGCAGCACCGGGCAGGGGGAGGGCTACACCTTC
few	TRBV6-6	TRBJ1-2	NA	CASSYSLGNGYTF	TGTGCCAGCAGTTACTCGCTAGGAAACGGCTACACCTTC
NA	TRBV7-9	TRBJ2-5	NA	CASSLASWETQYF	TGTGCCAGCAGCTTAGCTAGTTGGGAGACCCAGTACTTC
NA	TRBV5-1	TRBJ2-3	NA	CASSAQGSTDTQYF	TGCGCCAGCAGCGCCCAGGGGAGCACAGATACGCAGTATTTT
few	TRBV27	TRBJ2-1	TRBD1	CARAGQGQGNEQFF	TGTGCCCGCGCGGGACAGGGTCAGGGTAATGAGCAGTTCTTC
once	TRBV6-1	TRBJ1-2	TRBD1	CASTPQETGTYGYTF	TGTGCCAGCACACCACAGGAGACAGGGACATATGGCTACACCTTC
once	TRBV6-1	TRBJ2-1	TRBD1	CASHRGSNEQFF	TGTGCCAGTCACAGGGGCAGCAATGAGCAGTTCTTC
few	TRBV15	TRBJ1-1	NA	CATSRDRLMNTEAFF	TGTGCCACCAGCAGGGACAGATTAATGAACACTGAAGCTTTCTTT
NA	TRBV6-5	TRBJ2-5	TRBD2	CASSIWASGGETQYF	TGTGCCAGCAGTATTTGGGCTAGCGGGGGAGAGACCCAGTACTTC
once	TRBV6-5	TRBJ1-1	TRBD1	CASSSRQGVNTEAFF	TGTGCCAGCAGTTCGAGACAGGGTGTGAACACTGAAGCTTTCTTT
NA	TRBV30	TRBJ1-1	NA	CAWGTDSYYTEAFF	TGTGCCTGGGGGACGGACAGCTACTACACTGAAGCTTTCTTT
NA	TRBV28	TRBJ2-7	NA	CASLFRDSFWYF	TGTGCCAGCCTATTCCGGGACTCCTTTTGGTACTTC
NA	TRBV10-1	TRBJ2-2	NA	CASGMAGYTGELFF	TGCGCCAGCGGTATGGCAGGCTACACCGGGGAGCTGTTTTTT
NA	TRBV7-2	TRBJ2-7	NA	CASSLGRRTYEQYF	TGTGCCAGCAGCTTAGGTAGGAGAACATACGAGCAGTACTTC
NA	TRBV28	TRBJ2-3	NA	CASRETGDTQYF	TGTGCCAGCAGGGAGACCGGGGATACGCAGTATTTT
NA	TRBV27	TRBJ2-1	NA	CASSYERVTTIEQFF	TGTGCCAGCAGTTACGAGCGGGTGACTACAATTGAGCAGTTCTTC
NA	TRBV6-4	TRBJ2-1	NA	CASSETLYNEQFF	TGTGCCAGCAGTGAAACTTTGTACAATGAGCAGTTCTTC
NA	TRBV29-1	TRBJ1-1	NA	CSVEVQNTEAFF	TGCAGCGTTGAAGTACAGAACACTGAAGCTTTCTTT
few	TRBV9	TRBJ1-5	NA	CDRVSPGPQHF	TGTGACAGAGTCTCGCCGGGGCCCCAGCATTTT
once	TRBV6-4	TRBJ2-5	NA	CASSDSVPETQYF	TGTGCCAGCAGTGACTCCGTCCCCGAGACCCAGTACTTC
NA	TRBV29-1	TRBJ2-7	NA	CSVAGRYYEQYF	TGCAGCGTTGCTGGCCGATACTACGAGCAGTACTTC
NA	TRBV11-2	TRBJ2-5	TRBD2	CASSFSALAGGETQYF	TGTGCCAGCAGCTTCAGTGCGCTTGCGGGGGGAGAGACCCAGTACTTC
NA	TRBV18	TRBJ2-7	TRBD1	CASSPPGTVRDSYEQYF	TGTGCCAGCTCACCACCGGGGACAGTCCGGGACAGCTACGAGCAGTACTTC
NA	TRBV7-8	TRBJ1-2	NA	CASSIPDSGDGYTF	TGTGCCAGCAGCATCCCCGATTCCGGAGATGGCTACACCTTC
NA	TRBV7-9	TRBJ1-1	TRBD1	CASSHNRGRNTEAFF	TGTGCCAGCAGCCATAACAGGGGCCGAAACACTGAAGCTTTCTTT
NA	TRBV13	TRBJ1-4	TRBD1	CASSRTGRNEKLFF	TGTGCCAGCAGTCGGACAGGGAGGAATGAAAAACTGTTTTTT
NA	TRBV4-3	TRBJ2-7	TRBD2	CASSPGLAGMNEQYF	TGCGCCAGCAGCCCCGGACTAGCGGGGATGAACGAGCAGTACTTC
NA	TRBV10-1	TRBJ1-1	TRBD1	CASSVNRGLNTEAFF	TGCGCCAGCAGTGTTAACAGGGGCCTGAACACTGAAGCTTTCTTT
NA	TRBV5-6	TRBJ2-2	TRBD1	CASSLTGTGVATGELFF	TGTGCCAGCAGCTTGACCGGGACAGGGGTCGCCACCGGGGAGCTGTTTTTT
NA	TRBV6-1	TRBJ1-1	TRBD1	CASSEAGDSEAFF	TGTGCCAGCAGTGAAGCCGGGGACAGCGAAGCTTTCTTT
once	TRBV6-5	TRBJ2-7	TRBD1	CASRLTGGVSYEQYF	TGTGCCAGCAGGTTGACAGGGGGCGTCTCCTACGAGCAGTACTTC
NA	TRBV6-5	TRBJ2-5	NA	CASSSTMEGETQYF	TGTGCCAGCAGTTCGACTATGGAAGGGGAGACCCAGTACTTC
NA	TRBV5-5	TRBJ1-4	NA	CASSIAGPREKLFF	TGTGCCAGCAGTATCGCGGGGCCCAGGGAAAAACTGTTTTTT
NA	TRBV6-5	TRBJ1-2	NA	CASSSGEAGYTF	TGTGCCAGCAGTTCCGGGGAGGCGGGCTACACCTTC
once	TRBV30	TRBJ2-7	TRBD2	CAWRKAGGPYEQYF	TGTGCCTGGAGGAAAGCGGGAGGGCCCTACGAGCAGTACTTC
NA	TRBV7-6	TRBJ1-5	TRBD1	CASSLGQGFSNQPQHF	TGTGCCAGCAGCTTAGGACAGGGTTTTAGCAATCAGCCCCAGCATTTT
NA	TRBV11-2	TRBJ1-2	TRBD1	CASSLRPPGQGNYGYTF	TGTGCCAGCAGCCTCCGGCCCCCGGGACAGGGAAACTATGGCTACACCTTC
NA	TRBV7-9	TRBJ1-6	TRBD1	CASSQGERTANSPLHF	TGTGCCAGCAGCCAGGGGGAGAGGACAGCTAATTCACCCCTCCACTTT
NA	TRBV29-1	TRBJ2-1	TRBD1	CSAGTVTYNEQFF	TGCAGCGCCGGGACAGTGACCTACAATGAGCAGTTCTTC
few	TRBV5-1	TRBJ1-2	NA	CASSLRGLNYGYTF	TGCGCCAGCAGCTTGCGGGGACTGAACTATGGCTACACCTTC
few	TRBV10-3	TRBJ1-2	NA	CAISEDTRSVGYTF	TGTGCCATCAGTGAGGACACCAGGTCGGTTGGCTACACCTTC
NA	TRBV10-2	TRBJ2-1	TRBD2	CASSVSGRSNEQFF	TGCGCCAGCAGTGTGAGCGGGAGGTCCAATGAGCAGTTCTTC